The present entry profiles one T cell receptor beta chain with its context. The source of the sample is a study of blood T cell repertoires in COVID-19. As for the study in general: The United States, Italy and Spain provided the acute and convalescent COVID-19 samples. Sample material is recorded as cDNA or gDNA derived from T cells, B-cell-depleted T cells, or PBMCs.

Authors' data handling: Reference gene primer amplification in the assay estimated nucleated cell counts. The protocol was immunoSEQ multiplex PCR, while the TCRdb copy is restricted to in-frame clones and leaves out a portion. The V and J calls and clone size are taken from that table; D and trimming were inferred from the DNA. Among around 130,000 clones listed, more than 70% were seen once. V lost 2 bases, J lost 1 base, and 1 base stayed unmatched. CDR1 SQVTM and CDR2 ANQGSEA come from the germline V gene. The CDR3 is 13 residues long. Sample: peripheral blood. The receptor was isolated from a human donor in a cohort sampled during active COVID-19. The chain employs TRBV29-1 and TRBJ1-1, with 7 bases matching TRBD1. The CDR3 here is CSVERDRNTEAFF. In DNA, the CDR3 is TGCAGCGTTGAAAGGGACAGGAACACTGAAGCTTTCTTT.